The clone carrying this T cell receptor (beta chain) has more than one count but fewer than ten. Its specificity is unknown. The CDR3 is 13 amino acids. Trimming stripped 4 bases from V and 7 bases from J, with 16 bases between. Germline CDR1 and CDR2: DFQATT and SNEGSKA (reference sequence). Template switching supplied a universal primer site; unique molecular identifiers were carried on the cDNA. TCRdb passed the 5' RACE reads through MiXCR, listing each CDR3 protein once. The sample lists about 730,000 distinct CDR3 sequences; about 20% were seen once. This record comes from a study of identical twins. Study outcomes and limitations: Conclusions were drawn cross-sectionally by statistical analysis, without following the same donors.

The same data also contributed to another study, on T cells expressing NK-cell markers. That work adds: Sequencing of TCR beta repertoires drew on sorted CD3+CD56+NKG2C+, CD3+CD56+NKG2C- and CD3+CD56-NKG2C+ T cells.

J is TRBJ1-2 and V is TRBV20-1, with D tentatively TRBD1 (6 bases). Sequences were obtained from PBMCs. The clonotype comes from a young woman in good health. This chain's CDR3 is CSAILRGRGGYTF. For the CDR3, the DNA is TGCAGTGCTATTCTCAGGGGCCGCGGTGGCTACACCTTC.